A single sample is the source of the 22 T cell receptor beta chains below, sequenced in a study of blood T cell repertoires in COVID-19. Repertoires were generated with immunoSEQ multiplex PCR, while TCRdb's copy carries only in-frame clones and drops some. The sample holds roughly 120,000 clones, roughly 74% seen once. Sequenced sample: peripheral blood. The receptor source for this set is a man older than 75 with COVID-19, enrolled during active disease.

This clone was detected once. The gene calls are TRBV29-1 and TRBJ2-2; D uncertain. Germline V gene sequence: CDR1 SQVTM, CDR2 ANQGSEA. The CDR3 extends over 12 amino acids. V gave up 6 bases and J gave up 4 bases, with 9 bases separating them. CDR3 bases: TGCAGCGTGAGAATACCCACCGGGGAGCTGTTTTTT. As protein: CSVRIPTGELFF.

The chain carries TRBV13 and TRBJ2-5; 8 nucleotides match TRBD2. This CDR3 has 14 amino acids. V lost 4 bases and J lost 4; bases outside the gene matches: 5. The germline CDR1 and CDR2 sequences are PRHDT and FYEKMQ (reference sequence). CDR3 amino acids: CASSSGGSGETQYF. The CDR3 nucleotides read TGTGCCAGCAGCTCGGGAGGGTCGGGAGAGACCCAGTACTTC.

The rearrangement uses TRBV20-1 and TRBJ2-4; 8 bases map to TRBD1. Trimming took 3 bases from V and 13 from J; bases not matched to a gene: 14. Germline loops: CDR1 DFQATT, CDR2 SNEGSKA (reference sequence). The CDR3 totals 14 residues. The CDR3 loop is CSASRQGAPITQYF. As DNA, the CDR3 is TGCAGTGCTAGTCGGCAGGGGGCTCCGATCACCCAGTACTTC.

The DNA for the CDR3 is TGTGCCAGCAGGTGGAGTGACAGGGGTAATTATGAAGCTTTCTTT. It is translated as CASRWSDRGNYEAFF. The genes are TRBV6-5 and TRBJ1-1; 8 bases align to TRBD1. With V trimmed by 6 bases and J by 7 bases, 13 bases remained unmatched. The length of the CDR3 is 15 residues. Germline V gives CDR1 MNHEY, CDR2 SVGAGI.

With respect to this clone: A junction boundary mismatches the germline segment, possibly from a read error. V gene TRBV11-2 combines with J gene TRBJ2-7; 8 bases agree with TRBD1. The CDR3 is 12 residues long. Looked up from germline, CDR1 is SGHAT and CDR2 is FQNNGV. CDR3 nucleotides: TGTGCCAGCAGCCCGGGTGGGGGACAGGCCTTCTTC. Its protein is CASSPGGGQAFF.

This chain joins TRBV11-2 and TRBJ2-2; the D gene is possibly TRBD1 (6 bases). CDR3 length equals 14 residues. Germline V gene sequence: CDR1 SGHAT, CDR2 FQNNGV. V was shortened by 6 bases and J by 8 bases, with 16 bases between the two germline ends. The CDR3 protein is CASSRTRGTGELFF. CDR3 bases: TGTGCCAGCAGTCGGACCAGGGGAACTGGGGAGCTGTTTTTT.

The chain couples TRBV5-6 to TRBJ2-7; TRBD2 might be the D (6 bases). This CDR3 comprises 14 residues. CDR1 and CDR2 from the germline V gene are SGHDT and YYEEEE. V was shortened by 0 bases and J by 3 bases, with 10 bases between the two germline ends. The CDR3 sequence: CASSLGDLIYEQYF. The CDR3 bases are TGTGCCAGCAGCTTGGGGGACTTGATCTACGAGCAGTACTTC.

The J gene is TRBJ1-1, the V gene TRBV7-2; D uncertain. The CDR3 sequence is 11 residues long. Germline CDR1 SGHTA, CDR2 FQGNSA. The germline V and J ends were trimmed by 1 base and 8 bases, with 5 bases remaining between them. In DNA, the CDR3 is TGTGCCAGCAGCTTAGGTCTAGAAGCTTTCTTT. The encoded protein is CASSLGLEAFF.

The CDR3 loop reads CASSQGLTLGTGELFF. The CDR3 DNA is TGTGCCAGCAGCCAAGGACTAACCTTGGGGACCGGGGAGCTGTTTTTT. The chain joins TRBV3-1 (or the pseudogene TRBV3-2) to TRBJ2-2, with D perhaps TRBD2 (5 bases). Germline CDR1 LGHDT, CDR2 YNNKEL (reference sequence). The CDR3 extends over 16 amino acids. V gave up 1 base and J gave up 5 bases, with 14 bases separating them.

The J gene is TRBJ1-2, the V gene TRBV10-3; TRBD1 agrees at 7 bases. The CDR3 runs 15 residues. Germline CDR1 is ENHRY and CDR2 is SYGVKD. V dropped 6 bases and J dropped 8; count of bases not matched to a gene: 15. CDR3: CAISRQGRTGGGYTF. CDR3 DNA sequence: TGTGCCATCAGCCGACAGGGCCGGACGGGCGGAGGCTACACCTTC.

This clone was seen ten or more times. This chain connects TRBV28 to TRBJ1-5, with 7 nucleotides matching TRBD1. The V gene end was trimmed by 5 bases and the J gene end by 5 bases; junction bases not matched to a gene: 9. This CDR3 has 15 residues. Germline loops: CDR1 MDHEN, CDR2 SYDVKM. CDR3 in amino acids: CASSLQGGLHQPQHF. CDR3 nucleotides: TGTGCCAGCAGTCTCCAGGGGGGTCTGCATCAGCCCCAGCATTTT.

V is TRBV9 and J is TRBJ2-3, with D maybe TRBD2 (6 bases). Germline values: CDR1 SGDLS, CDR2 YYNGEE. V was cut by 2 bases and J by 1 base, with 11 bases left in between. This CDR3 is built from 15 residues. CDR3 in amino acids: CASSVRAGGTDTQYF. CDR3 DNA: TGTGCCAGCAGCGTCCGAGCGGGCGGCACAGATACGCAGTATTTT.

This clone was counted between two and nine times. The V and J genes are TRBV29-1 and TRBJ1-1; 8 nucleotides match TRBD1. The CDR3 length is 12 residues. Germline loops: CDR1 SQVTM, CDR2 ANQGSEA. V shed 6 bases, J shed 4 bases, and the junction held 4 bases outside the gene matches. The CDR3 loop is CSVRTGGTEAFF. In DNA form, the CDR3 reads TGCAGCGTCCGAACAGGGGGCACTGAAGCTTTCTTT.

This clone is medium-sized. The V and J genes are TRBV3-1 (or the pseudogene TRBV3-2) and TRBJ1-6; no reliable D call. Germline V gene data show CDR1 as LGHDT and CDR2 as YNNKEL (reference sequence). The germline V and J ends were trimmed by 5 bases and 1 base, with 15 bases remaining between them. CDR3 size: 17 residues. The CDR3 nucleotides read TGTGCCAGCAGCTCACCATGCGGAGATTCCTATAATTCACCCCTCCACTTT. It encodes CASSSPCGDSYNSPLHF.

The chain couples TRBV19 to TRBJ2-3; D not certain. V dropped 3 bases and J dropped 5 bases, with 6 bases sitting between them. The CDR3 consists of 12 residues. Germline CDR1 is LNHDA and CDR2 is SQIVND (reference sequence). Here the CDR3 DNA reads TGTGCCAGTAGTATCTCGGGAGATACGCAGTATTTT. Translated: CASSISGDTQYF. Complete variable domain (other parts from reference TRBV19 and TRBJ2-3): DGGITQSPKYLFRKEGQNVTLSCEQNLNHDAMYWYRQDPGQGLRLIYYSQIVNDFQKGDIAEGYSVSREKKESFPLTVTSAQKNPTAFYLCASSISGDTQYFGPGTRLTVL.

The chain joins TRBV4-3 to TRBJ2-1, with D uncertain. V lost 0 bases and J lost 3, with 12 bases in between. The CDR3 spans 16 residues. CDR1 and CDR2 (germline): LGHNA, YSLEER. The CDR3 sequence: CASSQDSPGDYNEQFF. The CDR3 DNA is TGCGCCAGCAGCCAAGACTCGCCCGGTGACTACAATGAGCAGTTCTTC.

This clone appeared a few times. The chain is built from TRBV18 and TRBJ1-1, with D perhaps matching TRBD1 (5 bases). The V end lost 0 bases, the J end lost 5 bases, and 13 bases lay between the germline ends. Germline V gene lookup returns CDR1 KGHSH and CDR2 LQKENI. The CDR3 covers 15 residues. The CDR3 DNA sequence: TGTGCCAGCTCACCACCCGGGGGGGTAAGAACTGAAGCTTTCTTT. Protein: CASSPPGGVRTEAFF.

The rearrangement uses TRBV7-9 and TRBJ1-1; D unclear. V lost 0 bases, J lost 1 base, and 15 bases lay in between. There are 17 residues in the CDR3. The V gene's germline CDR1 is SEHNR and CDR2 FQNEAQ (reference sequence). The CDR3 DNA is TGTGCCAGCAGCTTAGCCGTCGGGATCATTCCGAACACTGAAGCTTTCTTT. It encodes CASSLAVGIIPNTEAFF.

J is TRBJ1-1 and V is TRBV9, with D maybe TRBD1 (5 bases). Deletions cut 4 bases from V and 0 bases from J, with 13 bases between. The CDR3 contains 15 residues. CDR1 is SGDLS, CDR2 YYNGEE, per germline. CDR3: CASSLGPKVNTEAFF. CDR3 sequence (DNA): TGTGCCAGCAGCTTGGGGCCCAAAGTGAACACTGAAGCTTTCTTT. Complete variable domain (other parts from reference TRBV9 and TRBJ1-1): DSGVTQTPKHLITATGQRVTLRCSPRSGDLSVYWYQQSLDQGLQFLIQYYNGEERAKGNILERFSAQQFPDLHSELNLSSLELGDSALYFCASSLGPKVNTEAFFGQGTRLTVV.

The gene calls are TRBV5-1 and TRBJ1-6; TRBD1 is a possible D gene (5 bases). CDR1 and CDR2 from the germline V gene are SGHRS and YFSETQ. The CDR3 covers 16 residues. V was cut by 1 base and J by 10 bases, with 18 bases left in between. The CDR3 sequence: CASSLIGQVARSPLHF. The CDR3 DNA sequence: TGCGCCAGCAGCTTGATCGGACAAGTGGCCCGATCACCCCTCCACTTT.

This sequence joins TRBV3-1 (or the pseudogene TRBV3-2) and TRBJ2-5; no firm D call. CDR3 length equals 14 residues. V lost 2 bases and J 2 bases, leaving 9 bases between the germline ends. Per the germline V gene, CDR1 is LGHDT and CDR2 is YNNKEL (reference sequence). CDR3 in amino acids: CASSQQSGQETQYF. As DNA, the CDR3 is TGTGCCAGCAGCCAACAATCGGGTCAAGAGACCCAGTACTTC.

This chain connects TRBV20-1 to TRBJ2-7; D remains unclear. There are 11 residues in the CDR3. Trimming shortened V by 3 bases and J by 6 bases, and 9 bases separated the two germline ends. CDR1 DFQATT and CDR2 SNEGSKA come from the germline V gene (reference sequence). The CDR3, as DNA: TGCAGTGCTAGTCCTCGGGTCGAGCAGTACTTC. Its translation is CSASPRVEQYF.